The 20 T cell receptor beta chains listed next were all sequenced from one sample in a study of Japanese encephalitis immunity and Zika vaccine responses. PBMCs were CFSE-labeled and cultured for 6 to 7 days with peptide pools at 1 ug/mL each. Proliferating CD4 T cells were sorted unfixed as live CD56-CD19-CD16-CD3+CD4+ CFSE-low cells. One entry per CDR3 protein, called by TCRdb with MiXCR from the 5' RACE reads. The sample includes approximately 230 distinct CDR3 sequences, around 12% of them seen just once. The material was antigen-activated CD4+ T cells from blood, cultured, obtained during a Zika inactivated vaccine study. Source of these receptors: an adult woman who received an inactivated Zika virus vaccine.

This clonotype is large in the sample. The V gene is TRBV4-3, the J gene TRBJ2-1; 8 bases map to TRBD2. The CDR3 sequence is 16 residues long. V shed 4 bases and J 2 bases; nucleotides not matched to a gene: 7. Germline assignment: CDR1 LGHNA and CDR2 YSLEER. Written as DNA, the CDR3 is TGCGCCAGCAGCCTCGTGGGCGGGAGGACCTACAATGAGCAGTTCTTC. Encoded protein: CASSLVGGRTYNEQFF.

This clonotype was seen only a few times. The chain is built from TRBV5-4 and TRBJ1-1; 8 bases line up with TRBD1. V gave up 7 bases and J gave up 1 base; unmatched junction bases: 3. The CDR3 contains 13 residues. Looked up from germline, CDR1 is SGHNT and CDR2 is YYREEE (reference sequence). The CDR3 DNA reads TGTGCCAGCGGAACAGGGGGGAACACTGAAGCTTTCTTT. Its translation is CASGTGGNTEAFF. The complete variable domain, with remaining parts taken from reference TRBV5-4 and TRBJ1-1, reads ETGVTQSPTHLIKTRGQQVTLRCSSQSGHNTVSWYQQALGQGPQFIFQYYREEENGRGNFPPRFSGLQFPNYSSELNVNALELDDSALYLCASGTGGNTEAFFGQGTRLTVV.

Relative to its sample, this clonotype is large. This chain links TRBV7-6 with TRBJ2-1; 12 bases fit TRBD2. The germline CDR1 and CDR2 sequences are SGHVS and FNYEAQ. J was trimmed by 9 bases and V by 4 bases; bases with no gene match: 13. The CDR3 covers 17 residues. The CDR3 reads CASSSRPPSGGAGEQFF. The CDR3 nucleotides are TGTGCCAGCAGCTCTAGGCCCCCTAGCGGGGGGGCCGGTGAGCAGTTCTTC.

In this sample, this clonotype is hyperexpanded. This chain uses TRBV5-4 with TRBJ2-2; D ambiguous. V was trimmed by 0 bases and J by 4 bases, leaving 4 bases between them. The CDR3 is 13 amino acids. The germline gives CDR1 SGHNT, CDR2 YYREEE (reference sequence). The CDR3 nucleotides read TGTGCCAGCAGCTTGGTCGGCACCGGGGAGCTGTTTTTT. Its protein is CASSLVGTGELFF.

By its share, this clonotype is large. The chain joins TRBV4-3 to TRBJ2-1; 13 bases align to TRBD2. Germline V gives CDR1 LGHNA, CDR2 YSLEER. The CDR3 is made up of 19 amino acids. After removal of 3 bases from V and 0 bases from J, the junction contained 8 bases not matched to a gene. The CDR3 nucleotides are TGCGCCAGCAGCCACGTACTAGCGGGAGGGCAAGGCTCCTACAATGAGCAGTTCTTC. Protein sequence: CASSHVLAGGQGSYNEQFF.

This clonotype is large. The gene calls are TRBV4-3 and TRBJ2-7; tentative D call: TRBD2 (7 bases). V lost 2 bases and J 4 bases, leaving 15 bases between the germline ends. In germline, CDR1 is LGHNA, CDR2 YSLEER. This CDR3 region has 15 residues. Here the CDR3 reads CASSQYGGGLYEQYF. DNA of the CDR3: TGCGCCAGCAGCCAATACGGCGGGGGCCTATACGAGCAGTACTTC.

By share, this clonotype counts as large. This rearrangement joins TRBV20-1 to TRBJ1-2; D not certain. Trimming stripped 3 bases from V and 0 bases from J, with 8 bases between. This CDR3 has 13 residues. The V gene's germline CDR1 is DFQATT and CDR2 SNEGSKA (reference sequence). Here the CDR3 reads CSASRSPNYGYTF. DNA for the CDR3: TGCAGTGCTAGTCGCAGTCCTAACTATGGCTACACCTTC.

In the case of this clonotype: This could be a read error, since a much larger clone is one nucleotide away. This chain's CDR3 is CASSSKDRVLSGNTIYF. The CDR3, as DNA: TGTGCCAGCAGCTCCAAGGACAGGGTTCTTTCTGGAAACACCATATATTTT. The chain is built from TRBV7-8 and TRBJ1-3; 8 nucleotides match TRBD1. The V segment lost 4 bases and the J segment 1 base; nucleotides outside the gene matches: 9. The CDR3 covers 17 residues. CDR1 and CDR2 from the germline V gene are SGHVS and FQNEAQ.

This clonotype is medium-sized. The V and J genes are TRBV28 and TRBJ2-2; D may correspond to TRBD1 or TRBD2 (5 bases each). Trimming removed 1 base at V and 6 bases at J, with 18 bases between. CDR3 length: 17 amino acids. CDR1 MDHEN and CDR2 SYDVKM come from the germline V gene. CDR3 region: CASSLLGTPESSGELFF. CDR3 in DNA: TGTGCCAGCAGTTTATTGGGGACCCCGGAGTCATCCGGGGAGCTGTTTTTT.

This clonotype is labeled as large. The chain links TRBV10-3 to TRBJ1-2, with 9 bases that match TRBD1. Trimming took 2 bases from V and 8 from J; bases not matched to a gene: 9. The CDR3 is 15 residues long. The germline V gene encodes CDR1 ENHRY and CDR2 SYGVKD. CDR3 in amino acids: CAISEPWTGESGYTF. In nucleotides, the CDR3 is TGTGCCATCAGTGAGCCGTGGACAGGGGAGAGCGGCTACACCTTC.

By share of the sample, this clonotype is large. A junction boundary mismatches the germline segment, possibly from a read error. The genes are TRBV7-3 and TRBJ2-3; 10 positions match TRBD2. The length of the CDR3 is 17 residues. Germline CDR1 and CDR2: SGHTA and FQGTGA. Here the CDR3 DNA reads TGTGCCAGCAGCCTAACCGGACTAGCGGATTTCACAGATACGCAGTATTTT. Amino acids: CASSLTGLADFTDTQYF.

This clonotype is categorized as large. The rearrangement uses TRBV27 and TRBJ1-1; TRBD1 is a possible D gene (5 bases). With 3 bases removed from V and 5 bases from J, the gap between germline ends came to 13 bases. This CDR3 contains 14 residues. Germline V gene sequence: CDR1 MNHEY, CDR2 SMNVEV (reference sequence). The CDR3 spells CASSFAGRTTEAFF. In DNA form, the CDR3 reads TGTGCCAGCAGTTTTGCAGGGAGAACGACTGAAGCTTTCTTT.

This clonotype is termed large. CDR3 nucleotide sequence: TGCGCCAGCAGCCAGATTGGGTCTACAAGTGGGCAGTTCTTC. Translation: CASSQIGSTSGQFF. The chain carries TRBV4-3 and TRBJ2-1; D remains ambiguous. This CDR3 is built from 14 residues. From germline, CDR1 is LGHNA and CDR2 YSLEER. Deletions cut 3 bases from V and 12 bases from J, with 18 bases between.

This clonotype is labeled large. The chain joins TRBV9 to TRBJ2-6; 14 nucleotides align to TRBD2. The germline CDR1 and CDR2 sequences are SGDLS and YYNGEE. The CDR3 contains 19 residues. The V and J ends lost 0 bases and 0 bases, in that order; junction bases with no gene match: 2. CDR3 region: CASSVVGLAGDSGANVLTF. For the CDR3, the DNA is TGTGCCAGCAGCGTAGTGGGACTAGCGGGGGACTCTGGGGCCAACGTCCTGACTTTC.

This clonotype is deemed medium-sized. The rearrangement uses TRBV2 and TRBJ1-2; D uncertain. Germline V gene sequence: CDR1 SNHLY, CDR2 FYNNEI. The CDR3 length is 14 residues. Trimming shortened V by 6 bases and J by 11 bases, and 22 bases separated the two germline ends. This chain's CDR3 is CASRFDGATFGYTF. The CDR3 coding sequence is TGTGCCAGCAGGTTCGACGGAGCCACCTTTGGGTACACCTTC.

This clonotype is classed as medium-sized. The chain is built from TRBV4-3 and TRBJ1-2, with a possible D match to TRBD1 (5 bases). Germline CDR1 LGHNA, CDR2 YSLEER. Trimming stripped 2 bases from V and 1 base from J, with 8 bases between. This CDR3 region has 14 residues. This CDR3 is CASSQSGHNYGYTF. CDR3 coding DNA: TGCGCCAGCAGCCAATCTGGACATAACTATGGCTACACCTTC.

By frequency in the sample, this clonotype is large. J is TRBJ2-3 and V is TRBV5-4; D is ambiguous. CDR1 and CDR2 (germline): SGHNT, YYREEE (reference sequence). The CDR3 consists of 12 residues. With 3 bases removed from V and 3 bases from J, the gap between germline ends came to 5 bases. The CDR3 is CASSSGTDTQYF. The CDR3 nucleotides are TGTGCCAGCAGCTCTGGGACAGATACGCAGTATTTT.

This clonotype ranks as large. This chain links TRBV4-3 with TRBJ1-2; D is unclear. The germline V and J ends were trimmed by 1 base and 4 bases, with 10 bases remaining between them. CDR1 is LGHNA and CDR2 is YSLEER in the germline V gene. The CDR3 has 14 amino acids. CDR3 residues: CASSQGDPLYGYTF. CDR3 in DNA: TGCGCCAGCAGCCAAGGTGATCCCCTCTATGGCTACACCTTC.

The chain links TRBV12-3 or TRBV12-4 to TRBJ1-6; no clear D gene. V lost 0 bases and J lost 9, with 6 bases in between. The CDR3 runs to 13 residues. DNA for the CDR3: TGTGCCAGCAGTTTAGCGCTTGGTTCACCCCTCCACTTT. The encoded protein is CASSLALGSPLHF.

By share, this clonotype ranks as medium-sized. The rearrangement links TRBV4-2 to TRBJ2-1, with TRBD2 identical over 8 bases. V lost 1 base to trimming and J lost 4 bases; unmatched junction nucleotides: 3. This CDR3 is built from 15 residues. Germline V gene sequence: CDR1 LGHNA, CDR2 YNFKEQ. The CDR3 DNA follows: TGTGCCAGCAGCCAAGGCGGGGGGCCGTACAATGAGCAGTTCTTC. Protein: CASSQGGGPYNEQFF.